This T cell receptor beta chain was sequenced in a study of shared clonotypes between healthy human individuals. CDR3 length: 13 residues. Germline V gene data show CDR1 as KGHSH and CDR2 as LQKENI. The V and J ends lost 0 bases and 3 bases respectively, with 4 bases between them. On this clone itself: Its cognate antigen is unknown. Within the sample, other DNA sequences also encode this same CDR3.

General study results and limits: There were few donors, and this limited the genetic and exposure-history diversity represented.

Using immunoSEQ multiplex PCR, the repertoire was profiled, and TCRdb retains in-frame clones only, with some absent. The data contain about 1.4 million clones, around 95% of them singletons. The receptor was isolated from a man aged 25-40 years in good health. This chain links TRBV18 with TRBJ2-3; no clear D gene. The sequenced sample was naive CD4+ T cells sorted from blood. Noted subset: CD45RA+ positively selected. CDR3 bases: TGTGCCAGCTCACCACCGGGAACAGATACGCAGTATTTT. Residues: CASSPPGTDTQYF.